This TCR beta chain appears in the sequencing data of a study of graft-versus-host responses after intestinal transplantation. Study summary: As for transplant type, recipients had multivisceral, liver-intestinal, or isolated intestinal grafts. Anti-thymocyte globulin served as induction for all recipients, who then took tacrolimus and steroids for approximately three years. Study observations and caveats: Those patients showing graft-donor T cell macrochimerism displayed high graft-versus-host to host-versus-graft clonal ratios in allografts. GvH clones were found in recipient marrow; some appeared first in ileum or blood.

The CDR3 is 16 amino acids. The V and J ends lost 2 bases and 5 bases, in that order; junction bases with no gene match: 3. CDR1 and CDR2 from the germline V gene are SEHNR and FQNEAQ (reference sequence). With regard to this clone: Its antigen is not known.

Profiled with immunoSEQ multiplex PCR; TCRdb holds only in-frame clones, not every one. The table lists tens of thousands of clones, 85% to 95% of them singletons, with approximately 0.25% in the top ten. Sample: unstimulated CD8+ T cells sorted from spleen or lymph node cells, taken before transplant. The rearrangement uses TRBV7-9 and TRBJ2-1, with 13 positions matching TRBD2. This receptor was obtained from a human donor who was the organ donor for an intestinal transplant. The CDR3 bases are TGTGCCAGCAGCTTACCGACTAGCGGGGGGCACAATGAGCAGTTCTTC. Amino acid sequence: CASSLPTSGGHNEQFF.